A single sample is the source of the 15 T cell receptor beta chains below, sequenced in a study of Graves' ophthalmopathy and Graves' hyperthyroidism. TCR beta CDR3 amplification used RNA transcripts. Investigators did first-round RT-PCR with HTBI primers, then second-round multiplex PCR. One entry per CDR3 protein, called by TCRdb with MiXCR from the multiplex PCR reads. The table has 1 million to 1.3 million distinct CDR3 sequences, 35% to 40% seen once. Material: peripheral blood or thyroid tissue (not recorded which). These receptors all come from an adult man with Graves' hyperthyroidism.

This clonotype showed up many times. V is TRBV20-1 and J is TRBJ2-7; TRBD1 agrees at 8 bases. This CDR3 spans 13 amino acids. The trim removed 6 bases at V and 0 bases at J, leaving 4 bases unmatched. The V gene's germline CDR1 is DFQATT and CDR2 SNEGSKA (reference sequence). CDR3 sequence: CSAKTGDSYEQYF. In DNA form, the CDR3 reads TGCAGTGCCAAGACAGGGGACTCCTACGAGCAGTACTTC.

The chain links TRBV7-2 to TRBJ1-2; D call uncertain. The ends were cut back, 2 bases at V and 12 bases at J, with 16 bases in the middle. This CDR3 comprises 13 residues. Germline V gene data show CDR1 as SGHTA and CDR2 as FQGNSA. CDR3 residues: CASSLRGPSGNTF. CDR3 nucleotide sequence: TGTGCCAGCAGCTTACGCGGGCCCTCTGGAAACACCTTC.

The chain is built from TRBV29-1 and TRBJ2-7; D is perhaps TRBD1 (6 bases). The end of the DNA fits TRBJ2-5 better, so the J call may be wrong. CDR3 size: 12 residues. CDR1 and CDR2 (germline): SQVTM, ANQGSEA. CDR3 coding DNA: TGCAGCGTAGGGACAACGCAAGAGACCCAGTACTTC. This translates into CSVGTTQETQYF.

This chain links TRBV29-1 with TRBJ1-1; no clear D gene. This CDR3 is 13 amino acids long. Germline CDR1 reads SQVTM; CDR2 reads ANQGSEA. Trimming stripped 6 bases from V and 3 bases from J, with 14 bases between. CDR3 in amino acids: CSVGLAWDTEAFF. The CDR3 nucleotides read TGCAGCGTCGGCCTAGCTTGGGACACTGAAGCTTTCTTT.

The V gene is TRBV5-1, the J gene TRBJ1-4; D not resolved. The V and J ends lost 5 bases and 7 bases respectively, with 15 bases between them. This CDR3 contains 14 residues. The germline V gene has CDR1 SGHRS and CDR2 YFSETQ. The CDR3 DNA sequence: TGCGCCAGCAGACTAGGATTGGGCACTGAAAAACTGTTTTTT. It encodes CASRLGLGTEKLFF. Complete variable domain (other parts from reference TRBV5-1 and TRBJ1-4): KAGVTQTPRYLIKTRGQQVTLSCSPISGHRSVSWYQQTPGQGLQFLFEYFSETQRNKGNFPGRFSGRQFSNSRSEMNVSTLELGDSALYLCASRLGLGTEKLFFGSGTQLSVL.

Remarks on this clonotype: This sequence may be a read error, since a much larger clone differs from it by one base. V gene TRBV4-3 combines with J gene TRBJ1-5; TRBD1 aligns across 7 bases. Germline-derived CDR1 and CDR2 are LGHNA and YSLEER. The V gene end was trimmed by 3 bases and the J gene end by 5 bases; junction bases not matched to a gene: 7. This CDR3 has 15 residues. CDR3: CASSHDWDSYQPQHF. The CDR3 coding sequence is TGCGCCAGCAGCCATGATTGGGACAGCTATCAGCCCCAGCATTTT.

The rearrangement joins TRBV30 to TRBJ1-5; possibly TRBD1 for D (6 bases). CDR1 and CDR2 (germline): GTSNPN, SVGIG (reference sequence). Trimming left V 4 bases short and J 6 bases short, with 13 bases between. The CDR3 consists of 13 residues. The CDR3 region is CAWNTGSGQPQHF. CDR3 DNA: TGTGCCTGGAATACAGGGTCCGGTCAGCCCCAGCATTTT.

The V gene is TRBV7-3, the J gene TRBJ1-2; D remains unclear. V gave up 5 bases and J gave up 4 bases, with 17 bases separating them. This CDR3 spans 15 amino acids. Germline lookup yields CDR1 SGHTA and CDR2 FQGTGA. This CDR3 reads CASSVGEGRFYGYTF. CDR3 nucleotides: TGTGCCAGCAGCGTAGGTGAAGGGCGTTTCTATGGCTACACCTTC.

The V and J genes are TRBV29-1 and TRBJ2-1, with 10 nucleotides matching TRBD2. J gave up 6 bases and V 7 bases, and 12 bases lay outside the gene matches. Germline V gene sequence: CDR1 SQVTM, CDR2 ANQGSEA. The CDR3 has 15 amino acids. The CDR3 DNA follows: TGCAGCGCCGGACCTAGCGGGAGAAAAGGCAATGAGCAGTTCTTC. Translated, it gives CSAGPSGRKGNEQFF.

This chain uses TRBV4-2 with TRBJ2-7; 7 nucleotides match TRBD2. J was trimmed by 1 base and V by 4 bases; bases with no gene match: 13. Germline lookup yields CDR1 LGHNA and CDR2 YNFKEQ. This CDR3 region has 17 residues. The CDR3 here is CASSPLGSSGLSYEQYF. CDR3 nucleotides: TGTGCCAGCAGCCCTCTGGGATCTAGCGGACTTTCCTACGAGCAGTACTTC.

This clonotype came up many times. The CDR3 nucleotides are TGCAGCGTTGAGGGACAGAACTATGGCTACACCTTC. Residues: CSVEGQNYGYTF. The chain uses TRBV29-1 and TRBJ1-2; 7 bases map to TRBD1. After removal of 3 bases from V and 2 bases from J, the junction contained 0 bases not matched to a gene. The CDR3 has 12 residues. From germline, CDR1 is SQVTM and CDR2 ANQGSEA.

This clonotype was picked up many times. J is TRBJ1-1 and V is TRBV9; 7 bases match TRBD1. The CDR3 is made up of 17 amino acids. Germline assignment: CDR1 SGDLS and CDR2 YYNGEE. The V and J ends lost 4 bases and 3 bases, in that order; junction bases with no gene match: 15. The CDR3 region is CASSKQGRVQMDTEAFF. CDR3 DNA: TGTGCCAGCAGCAAACAGGGGCGCGTCCAAATGGACACTGAAGCTTTCTTT.

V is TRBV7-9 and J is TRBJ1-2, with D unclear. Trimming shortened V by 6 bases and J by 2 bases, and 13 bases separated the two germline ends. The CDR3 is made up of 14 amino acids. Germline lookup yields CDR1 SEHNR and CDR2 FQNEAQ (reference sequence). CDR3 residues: CASSSLGQNYGYTF. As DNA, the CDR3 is TGTGCCAGCAGTTCCCTCGGGCAGAACTATGGCTACACCTTC.

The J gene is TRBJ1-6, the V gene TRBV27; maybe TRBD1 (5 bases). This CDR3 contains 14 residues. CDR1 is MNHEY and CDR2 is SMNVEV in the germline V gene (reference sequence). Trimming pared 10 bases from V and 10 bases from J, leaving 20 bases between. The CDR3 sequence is CAISQRPRESPLHF. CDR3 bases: TGTGCCATCAGCCAAAGACCCAGGGAATCACCCCTCCACTTT.

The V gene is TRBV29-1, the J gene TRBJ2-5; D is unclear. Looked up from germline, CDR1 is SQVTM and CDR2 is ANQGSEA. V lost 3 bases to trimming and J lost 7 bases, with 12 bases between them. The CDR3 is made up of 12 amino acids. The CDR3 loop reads CSVDRYRPTQYF. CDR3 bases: TGCAGCGTTGACCGGTATCGTCCGACCCAGTACTTC.